This T cell receptor (beta chain) was sequenced during a study of blood T cell repertoires in COVID-19. The protocol was immunoSEQ multiplex PCR, while the TCRdb copy is restricted to in-frame clones and leaves out a portion. Of 65,000 or so clones listed, 90% are singletons. CDR1 and CDR2 from the germline V gene are SGHVS and FQNEAQ. This CDR3 contains 12 residues. V was clipped by 1 base and J by 10 bases, with 10 bases between them. Specimen: peripheral blood. The V gene is TRBV7-8, the J gene TRBJ1-1; D perhaps matches TRBD1 (5 bases). This sequence originates from a man aged 55-75 years with acute or convalescent COVID-19. The CDR3 region has the DNA TGTGCCAGCAGCTTAGACGGGGGACCAGCTTTCTTT. Its translation is CASSLDGGPAFF.